Sequencing of this T cell receptor (beta chain) was carried out in a study of human T cells and chemical hapten exposure. On the study more broadly: There were per-sample TCR yield variations, arising mainly from small pooled library volume differences.

Each CDR3 protein is one row after TCRdb ran MiXCR on the RACE reads. The table records nearly 350,000 distinct CDR3 sequences, around 7% of them present only once. Time point specified: patch test 1, 2 weeks after DPC sensitization. Specified treatment: therapeutic diphenylcyclopropenone sensitization with weekly scalp DPC. The CDR3 consists of 16 residues. Germline CDR1 MNHEY, CDR2 SVGAGI. The V gene lost 3 bases and the J gene lost 3 bases, with 14 bases spanning the gap. This clonotype was found many times. What it binds is not known. Study results and limitations: Significantly more large CDR3 similarity clusters arose among expanded TCRs than among controls.

The chain couples TRBV6-5 to TRBJ2-2; the D gene is possibly TRBD1 (5 bases). This specimen was whole blood, taken in connection with sensitization to the hapten diphenylcyclopropenone (DPC). The source of this sequence is a woman aged 18-29 years with alopecia areata. Some clones in this sample may be carry-over from other donors' samples. CDR3 sequence reads: CASSYSAGRDTGELFF. CDR3 DNA sequence: TGTGCCAGCAGTTATTCCGCAGGGCGAGACACCGGGGAGCTGTTTTTT.